The present TCR beta chain was sequenced within a study of response to subunit inactivated influenza vaccine. Of note for this clonotype: No antigen is known for it.

Using its own MiXCR run on the RT-PCR reads, TCRdb lists one record per CDR3 protein. Seen here are over 450,000 distinct CDR3 sequences, around 13% observed once, and the top ten hold approximately 14%. Study-level points and caveats: A suggestion made by the authors is that each seasonal influenza vaccination recruits few new T cells.

This CDR3 contains 15 residues. Germline CDR1 and CDR2: SNHLY and FYNNEI. V was pared by 8 bases and J by 4 bases, with 9 bases of the junction left unmatched. Sequencing was performed on PBMCs from blood, taken 45 days after vaccination. The clonotype comes from a man aged 50-60 years who received an inactivated influenza vaccine. The V call is TRBV2, the J call TRBJ2-3; TRBD2 aligns across 10 bases. CDR3 amino acids: CASSTRLAGADTQYF. CDR3 DNA: TGTGCCAGCTCTACTAGGCTAGCGGGAGCAGATACGCAGTATTTT. Variable domain in full (rest from reference TRBV2 and TRBJ2-3): EPEVTQTPSHQVTQMGQEVILRCVPISNHLYFYWYRQILGQKVEFLVSFYNNEISEKSEIFDDQFSVERPDGSNFTLKIRSTKLEDSAMYFCASSTRLAGADTQYFGPGTRLTVL.